These T cell receptor beta chains were read from a single sample in a study of untreated major depressive disorder. Repertoires were generated with immunoSEQ multiplex PCR, while TCRdb's copy carries only in-frame clones and drops some. The sample has 10,000 to 15,000 clones, about 89% seen once. Sequencing was done on a sample of CD4+ T cells from PBMCs. Receptors were obtained from a woman in her twenties or thirties with major depressive disorder. Each CDR3 is given with its conserved first and last residue. D genes are given only for firm matches. Not every row has a clone size; where given, it reads once, few, many or a size class.

v_call	d_call	j_call	clone_size	cdr3_aa	cdr3_nt
TRBV10-3	TRBD2	TRBJ2-7	once	CAISGAGGPYEQYF	TGTGCCATCAGTGGGGCGGGAGGACCCTACGAGCAGTACTTC
TRBV30	NA	TRBJ2-1	NA	CAWSVRGGNLYNEQFF	TGTGCCTGGAGTGTAAGGGGGGGGAATCTCTACAATGAGCAGTTCTTC
TRBV10-3	NA	TRBJ1-5	NA	CAIMSDSNQPQHF	TGTGCCATCATGTCCGACAGCAATCAGCCCCAGCATTTT
TRBV25-1	NA	TRBJ2-1	NA	CASSEGSGSYNEQFF	TGTGCCAGCAGTGAAGGAAGCGGGTCCTACAATGAGCAGTTCTTC
TRBV30	NA	TRBJ1-3	NA	CAWSPRGFSGNTIYF	TGTGCCTGGAGTCCCCGGGGATTCTCTGGAAACACCATATATTTT
TRBV2	NA	TRBJ1-5	NA	CASSRGDNQPQHF	TGTGCCAGCAGCAGGGGAGACAATCAGCCCCAGCATTTT
TRBV19	TRBD1	TRBJ1-5	NA	CASSISPGGGQPQHF	TGTGCCAGTAGTATATCCCCAGGGGGCGGTCAGCCCCAGCATTTT
TRBV6-5	NA	TRBJ2-7	NA	CASSSRWYEQYF	TGTGCCAGCAGTTCTCGTTGGTACGAGCAGTACTTC
TRBV4-1	NA	TRBJ2-1	NA	CASSQDINSLSYNEQFF	TGCGCCAGCAGCCAAGATATTAATAGCCTCTCCTACAATGAGCAGTTCTTC
TRBV7-9	TRBD1	TRBJ1-1	once	CASSPRGRLNTEAFF	TGTGCCAGCAGCCCCAGGGGGCGGCTGAACACTGAAGCTTTCTTT
TRBV7-2	NA	TRBJ1-3	NA	CASSLLDTIYF	TGTGCCAGCAGCTTACTCGACACCATATATTTT
TRBV19	NA	TRBJ1-5	NA	CASSIQGYLSNQPQHF	TGTGCCAGTAGTATACAGGGTTACCTTAGCAATCAGCCCCAGCATTTT
TRBV5-1	NA	TRBJ2-2	NA	CASSLDTGELFF	TGCGCCAGCAGCTTGGACACCGGGGAGCTGTTTTTT
TRBV5-1	NA	TRBJ2-3	once	CASSLFASTDTQYF	TGCGCCAGCAGCTTGTTTGCTAGCACAGATACGCAGTATTTT
TRBV10-3	NA	TRBJ1-1	few	CAISGSWVGGNTEAFF	TGTGCCATCAGTGGATCATGGGTGGGAGGGAACACTGAAGCTTTCTTT